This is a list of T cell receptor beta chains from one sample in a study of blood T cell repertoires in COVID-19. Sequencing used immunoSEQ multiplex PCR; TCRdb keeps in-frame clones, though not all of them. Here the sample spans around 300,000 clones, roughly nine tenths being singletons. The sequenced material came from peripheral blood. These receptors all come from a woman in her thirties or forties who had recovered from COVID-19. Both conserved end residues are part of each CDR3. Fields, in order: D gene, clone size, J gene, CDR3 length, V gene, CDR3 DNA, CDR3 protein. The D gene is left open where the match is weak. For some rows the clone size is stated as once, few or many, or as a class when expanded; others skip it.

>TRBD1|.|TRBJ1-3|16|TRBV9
TGTGCCAGCAGCTTAACAACCGACAGGGGTGGAAACACCATATATTTT
CASSLTTDRGGNTIYF
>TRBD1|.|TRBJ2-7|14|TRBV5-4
TGTGCCAGCAGCTTGGACCAGGGGGCGCGGGAGCAGTACTTC
CASSLDQGAREQYF
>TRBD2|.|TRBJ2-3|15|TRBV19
TGTGCCAGTAGCCGACTAGCGGGAGGGCCAGATACGCAGTATTTT
CASSRLAGGPDTQYF
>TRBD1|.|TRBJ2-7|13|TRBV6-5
TGTGCCAGCAGCGAGGACAGGGGAAGCGAGCAGTACTTC
CASSEDRGSEQYF
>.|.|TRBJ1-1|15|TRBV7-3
TGTGCCAGCAGCACCGGACAGACGATGAACACTGAAGCTTTCTTT
CASSTGQTMNTEAFF
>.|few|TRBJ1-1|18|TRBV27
TGTGCCAGCAGTTTTTTTTTCTTTGGTGCCGGGGTGGTCACTGAAGCTTTCTTT
CASSFFFFGAGVVTEAFF
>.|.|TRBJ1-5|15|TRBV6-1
TGTGCCAGCAGTGAAGTAGCCGATAGCAATCAGCCCCAGCATTTT
CASSEVADSNQPQHF
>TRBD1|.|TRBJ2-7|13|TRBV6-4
TGTGCCAGCGCCGAGGGACAGGGGTACGAGCAGTACTTC
CASAEGQGYEQYF
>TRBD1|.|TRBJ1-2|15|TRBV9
TGTGCCAGCAGCGAATGGGACAGGGGTTCCTATGGCTACACCTTC
CASSEWDRGSYGYTF
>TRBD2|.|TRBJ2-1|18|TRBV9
TGTGCCAGCAGCGCCGACGGGCGGACTAGCGGGTTAGCGGGTGAGCAGTTCTTC
CASSADGRTSGLAGEQFF
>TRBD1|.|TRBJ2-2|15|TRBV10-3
TGTGCCATCAGTGGACAGGGGCCCGTTACCGGGGAGCTGTTTTTT
CAISGQGPVTGELFF
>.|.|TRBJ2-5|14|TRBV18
TGTGCCAGCTCACCTGGTCCATCGGTTGGGACCCAGTACTTC
CASSPGPSVGTQYF
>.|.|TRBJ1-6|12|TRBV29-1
TGCAGCGTTTCAGATCATAATTCACCCCTCCACTTT
CSVSDHNSPLHF
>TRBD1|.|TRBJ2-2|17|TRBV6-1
TGTGCCAGCAGTGGACCCCGACAGGGTAAACGGACCGGGGAGCTGTTTTTT
CASSGPRQGKRTGELFF
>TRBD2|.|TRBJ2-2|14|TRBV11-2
TGTGCCAGCGTGCGGGGGGCGAACACCGGGGAGCTGTTTTTT
CASVRGANTGELFF
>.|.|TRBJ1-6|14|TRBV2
TGTGCCAGCAGTGCTCAGGGGCCTAATTCACCCCTCCACTTT
CASSAQGPNSPLHF
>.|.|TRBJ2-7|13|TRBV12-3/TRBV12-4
TGTGCCAGCAGTTACGGAGGCTCCTACGAGCAGTACTTC
CASSYGGSYEQYF
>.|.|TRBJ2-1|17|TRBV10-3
TGTGCCATCAGTGAGTCGGCGGGGGCTGACTTCTACAATGAGCAGTTCTTC
CAISESAGADFYNEQFF
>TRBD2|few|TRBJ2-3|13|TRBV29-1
TGCAGCGTTGAGGAGCTAGCGGGAGATACGCAGTATTTT
CSVEELAGDTQYF
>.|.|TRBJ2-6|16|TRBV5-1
TGCGCCAGCACCTCGACTGGCACCTCTGGGGCCAACGTCCTGACTTTC
CASTSTGTSGANVLTF
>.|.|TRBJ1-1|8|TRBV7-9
TGTGCCAGCCCGGAAGCTTTCTTT
CASPEAFF
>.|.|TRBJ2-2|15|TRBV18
TGTGCCAGCTCACAAGAGGGAACGAACACCGGGGAGCTGTTTTTT
CASSQEGTNTGELFF
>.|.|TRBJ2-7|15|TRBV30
TGTGCCTGGAGGGCCCCCAGCGGCGGAGGGGCCGAGCAGTACTTC
CAWRAPSGGGAEQYF
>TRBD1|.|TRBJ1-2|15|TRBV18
TGTGCCAGCTCACCCGGGACAGACCTAATAGGTGGCTACACCTTC
CASSPGTDLIGGYTF
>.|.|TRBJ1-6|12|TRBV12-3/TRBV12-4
TGTGCCAGCAGTCCCCCGGGGTCACCCCTCCACTTT
CASSPPGSPLHF
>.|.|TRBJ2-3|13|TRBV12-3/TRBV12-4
TGTGCCAGCAGTTCCCTAGGGGGAAATACGCAGTATTTT
CASSSLGGNTQYF
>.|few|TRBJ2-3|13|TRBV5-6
TGTGCCAGCAGCTTTTTAAGCACAGATACGCAGTATTTT
CASSFLSTDTQYF
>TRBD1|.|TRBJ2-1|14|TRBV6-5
TGTGCCAGCAGTTACCAGGGGGACTACAATGAGCAGTTCTTC
CASSYQGDYNEQFF
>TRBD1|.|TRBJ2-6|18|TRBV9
TGTGCCAGCAGCGCCACCGGGACAGGGGCCTCTGGGGCCAACGTCCTGACTTTC
CASSATGTGASGANVLTF
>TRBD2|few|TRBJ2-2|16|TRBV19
TGTGCCAGTAGTCCTGGGGAGGGACCCCCTACCGGGGAGCTGTTTTTT
CASSPGEGPPTGELFF
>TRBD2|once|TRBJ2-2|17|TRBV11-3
TGTGCCAGCAGTCGCTATGAGGGAGGGAGGAACACCGGGGAGCTGTTTTTT
CASSRYEGGRNTGELFF